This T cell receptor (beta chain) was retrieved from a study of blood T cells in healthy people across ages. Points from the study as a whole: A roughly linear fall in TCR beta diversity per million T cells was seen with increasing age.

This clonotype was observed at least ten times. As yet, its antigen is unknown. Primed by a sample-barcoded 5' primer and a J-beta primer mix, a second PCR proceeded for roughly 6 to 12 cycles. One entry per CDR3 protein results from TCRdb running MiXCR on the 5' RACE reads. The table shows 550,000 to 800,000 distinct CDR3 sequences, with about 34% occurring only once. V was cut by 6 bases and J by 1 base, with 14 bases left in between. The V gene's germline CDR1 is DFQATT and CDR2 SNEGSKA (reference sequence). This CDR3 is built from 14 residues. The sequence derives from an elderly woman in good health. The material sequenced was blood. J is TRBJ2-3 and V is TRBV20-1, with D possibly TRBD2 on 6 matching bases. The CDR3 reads CSAPTSGGTDTQYF. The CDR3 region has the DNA TGCAGTGCACCGACTAGTGGGGGCACAGATACGCAGTATTTT.